A single sample gave rise to the 27 T cell receptor beta chains below, sequenced in a study of T cell responses to AZD1222 COVID-19 vaccine. Measured with immunoSEQ multiplex PCR; TCRdb has only the in-frame clones, and not every one. The table has about 130,000 clones, 75% to 90% seen once. The sequences come from peripheral blood, collected 28 days after the second AZD1222 dose. These receptors all come from an adult who received the AZD1222 COVID-19 vaccine.

The chain recombines TRBV7-9 with TRBJ2-7; D assignment may be TRBD1 or TRBD2 (5 bases each). The germline gives CDR1 SEHNR, CDR2 FQNEAQ (reference sequence). This CDR3 comprises 13 residues. Trimming cost V 7 bases and J 2 bases, with 12 bases left between them. In nucleotides, the CDR3 is TGTGCCAGCACCCTCGTGGGGGCCTACGAGCAGTACTTC. Translation: CASTLVGAYEQYF. Complete variable domain (other parts from reference TRBV7-9 and TRBJ2-7): DTGVSQNPRHKITKRGQNVTFRCDPISEHNRLYWYRQTLGQGPEFLTYFQNEAQLEKSRLLSDRFSAERPKGSFSTLEIQRTEQGDSAMYLCASTLVGAYEQYFGPGTRLTVT.

This clone was found once. This rearrangement joins TRBV24-1 to TRBJ2-1; 10 nucleotides match TRBD1. V lost 2 bases and J lost 8; bases outside the gene matches: 5. Germline V lookup: CDR1 KGHDR, CDR2 SFDVKD. The CDR3 length is 15 residues. This CDR3 is CATSDWGTGVDEQFF. The CDR3 region has the DNA TGTGCCACCAGTGATTGGGGGACAGGGGTGGATGAGCAGTTCTTC.

This clone was picked up a small number of times. The chain recombines TRBV6-2 or TRBV6-3 with TRBJ2-7; D uncertain. V lost 4 bases and J lost 2, with 18 bases in between. The CDR3 is 16 amino acids. In germline, CDR1 is MNHEY, CDR2 SVGEGT. In nucleotides, the CDR3 is TGTGCCAGCAGTTCCTCGGCAGCCTCGACCCCCTACGAGCAGTACTTC. It specifies CASSSSAASTPYEQYF.

Notes on this clone: The same CDR3 can be traced to other DNA sequences in this sample. This chain uses TRBV7-2 with TRBJ2-3; D remains ambiguous. This CDR3 contains 14 residues. Germline values: CDR1 SGHTA, CDR2 FQGNSA. The V end lost 3 bases, the J end lost 0 bases, and 7 bases lay between the germline ends. In DNA form, the CDR3 reads TGTGCCAGCAGCTTCAGATCTAGCACAGATACGCAGTATTTT. Protein sequence: CASSFRSSTDTQYF.

This clone showed up just once. The chain joins TRBV28 to TRBJ2-1, with TRBD2 matching over 7 bases. Germline CDR1 and CDR2: MDHEN and SYDVKM. The CDR3 consists of 16 residues. V dropped 6 bases and J dropped 3; count of bases not matched to a gene: 11. CDR3 protein: CASRVGGTTFYNEQFF. As DNA, the CDR3 is TGTGCCAGCAGAGTGGGTGGGACTACCTTCTACAATGAGCAGTTCTTC.

The chain uses TRBV28 and TRBJ2-5; 7 nucleotides match TRBD1. Germline V gene lookup returns CDR1 MDHEN and CDR2 SYDVKM. This CDR3 has 16 residues. The J segment lost 4 bases and the V segment lost 10 bases, leaving 18 bases of the junction unmatched. The CDR3 loop is CATDTVRGRGGETQYF. CDR3 DNA sequence: TGTGCCACCGACACCGTGAGGGGGCGAGGGGGAGAGACCCAGTACTTC.

This clone turned up a few times. This chain connects TRBV4-1 to TRBJ1-4, with D possibly being TRBD1 (5 bases). Germline loops: CDR1 MGHRA, CDR2 YSYEKL. The CDR3 loop spans 15 amino acids. With 4 bases removed from V and 6 bases from J, the gap between germline ends came to 15 bases. The CDR3 bases are TGCGCCAGCAGCCCACCGGTCCAGGGCTATGAAAAACTGTTTTTT. It yields the protein CASSPPVQGYEKLFF.

The V and J genes are TRBV30 and TRBJ1-2, with 12 bases fitting TRBD1. Germline V gene data show CDR1 as GTSNPN and CDR2 as SVGIG (reference sequence). CDR3 size: 13 residues. With 2 bases clipped from V and 13 bases from J, the junction kept 8 bases outside the gene matches. The CDR3 nucleotides read TGTGCCTGGAGTTCAAGCGGGACAGGGGGCCCCACCTTC. It encodes CAWSSSGTGGPTF.

The gene calls are TRBV7-2 and TRBJ2-3, with D uncertain. There are 14 residues in the CDR3. Trimming took off 2 bases at V and 6 bases at J, with 12 bases between the two ends. The germline gives CDR1 SGHTA, CDR2 FQGNSA. The DNA for the CDR3 is TGTGCCAGCAGCTTATATGGGGAATGGGATACGCAGTATTTT. It is translated as CASSLYGEWDTQYF.

The chain combines TRBV7-6 with TRBJ1-1; no firm D call. The CDR3 is 15 residues long. With 1 base removed from V and 0 bases from J, the gap between germline ends came to 9 bases. Germline V gene lookup returns CDR1 SGHVS and CDR2 FNYEAQ. The DNA for the CDR3 is TGTGCCAGCAGCTTAGGGGGTCCGATGAACACTGAAGCTTTCTTT. It yields the protein CASSLGGPMNTEAFF.

This chain joins TRBV29-1 and TRBJ1-2; D remains unclear. V shed 7 bases and J shed 4 bases, with 13 bases lying between them. CDR1 and CDR2 from the germline V gene are SQVTM and ANQGSEA. The CDR3 is made up of 12 amino acids. In nucleotides, the CDR3 is TGCAGCGGAGAAACACAGAGCTATGGCTACACCTTC. Translated, it gives CSGETQSYGYTF.

This sequence joins TRBV10-3 and TRBJ1-6; TRBD1 is a possible D gene (6 bases). CDR3 size: 15 residues. Trimming left V 2 bases short and J 7 bases short, with 12 bases between. Germline V lookup: CDR1 ENHRY, CDR2 SYGVKD. For the CDR3, the DNA is TGTGCCATCAGTGAGGGAGACAGGTCGAATTCACCCCTCCACTTT. Protein product: CAISEGDRSNSPLHF.

The chain carries TRBV7-5 and TRBJ2-7; TRBD1 was called by the table and not checked on the DNA. TRBV7-5 is given as a pseudogene. The CDR3 consists of 15 residues. The CDR3 protein is CVRSLGGGSHYEQYF. CDR3 nucleotide sequence: TGTGTCAGAAGCTTAGGTGGGGGCAGCCACTACGAGCAGTACTTC.

This chain links TRBV11-2 with TRBJ1-1, with 9 bases fitting TRBD1. CDR3 length equals 15 residues. Germline loops: CDR1 SGHAT, CDR2 FQNNGV. V was clipped by 4 bases and J by 5 bases; unmatched bases: 8. In DNA form, the CDR3 reads TGTGCCAGCAGCTCCCCCGGGACAGGGAGGACTGAAGCTTTCTTT. Translation gives CASSSPGTGRTEAFF.

The J gene is TRBJ2-3, the V gene TRBV7-9; TRBD2 might be the D (6 bases). Germline lookup yields CDR1 SEHNR and CDR2 FQNEAQ (reference sequence). The CDR3 totals 16 residues. Trimming left V 3 bases short and J 2 bases short, with 15 bases between. The DNA of the CDR3 is TGTGCCAGCAGCTTCGGGCGGGGTTCCCTCACAGATACGCAGTATTTT. It codes for CASSFGRGSLTDTQYF.

This chain joins TRBV9 and TRBJ2-4; 7 bases fit TRBD2. V dropped 2 bases and J dropped 6; count of bases not matched to a gene: 8. From germline, CDR1 is SGDLS and CDR2 YYNGEE. CDR3 length: 15 residues. Here the CDR3 DNA reads TGTGCCAGCAGCGTCACCCTAGCGGTAGGAAACATTCAGTACTTC. Its translation: CASSVTLAVGNIQYF. Together with reference TRBV9 and TRBJ2-4, the CDR3 gives the full variable domain: DSGVTQTPKHLITATGQRVTLRCSPRSGDLSVYWYQQSLDQGLQFLIQYYNGEERAKGNILERFSAQQFPDLHSELNLSSLELGDSALYFCASSVTLAVGNIQYFGAGTRLSVL.

This clone was seen only a few times. V gene TRBV6-5 combines with J gene TRBJ1-1, with unresolved D. V gave up 7 bases and J gave up 7 bases, with 22 bases separating them. The CDR3 length is 15 residues. Germline CDR1 and CDR2: MNHEY and SVGAGI. The CDR3 reads CASTKNYRTDLEAFF. The CDR3 DNA follows: TGTGCCAGCACCAAAAACTACCGGACGGATCTTGAAGCTTTCTTT.

The gene calls are TRBV5-8 and TRBJ1-2; 7 bases match TRBD1. This CDR3 has 15 amino acids. With V trimmed by 4 bases and J by 4 bases, 10 bases remained unmatched. From germline, CDR1 is SGHTS and CDR2 YDEGEE. The CDR3 sequence is CASSPWDRRSYGYTF. The CDR3 DNA sequence: TGTGCCAGCAGCCCCTGGGACAGAAGGAGCTATGGCTACACCTTC.

This chain joins TRBV25-1 and TRBJ1-2; no clear D. This CDR3 has 14 residues. Germline V CDR1 and CDR2: MGHDK, SYGVNS. Trimming took off 2 bases at V and 4 bases at J, with 11 bases between the two ends. The CDR3 bases are TGTGCCAGCAGTGAAGCTACGCAACTCTATGGCTACACCTTC. Protein sequence: CASSEATQLYGYTF.

This chain connects TRBV28 to TRBJ1-1, with 9 positions matching TRBD1. This CDR3 spans 13 amino acids. CDR1 MDHEN and CDR2 SYDVKM come from the germline V gene. Unmatched junction bases numbered 7, after V lost 8 bases and J lost 6 bases. The CDR3 sequence: CASYGTGNAEAFF. The CDR3 nucleotides are TGTGCCAGCTACGGGACAGGGAATGCTGAAGCTTTCTTT.

V usage is TRBV6-2 or TRBV6-3 and J usage is TRBJ1-5; no clear D. CDR1 is MNHEY and CDR2 is SVGEGT in the germline V gene. The CDR3 contains 15 residues. V lost 0 bases and J 5 bases, leaving 11 bases between the germline ends. CDR3 protein: CASSYSSSRDQPQHF. In nucleotides, the CDR3 is TGTGCCAGCAGTTACTCGAGCAGCAGAGATCAGCCCCAGCATTTT.

The chain joins TRBV6-6 to TRBJ1-2; TRBD1 aligns across 10 bases. The CDR3 extends over 13 amino acids. The junction had 10 bases not matched to a gene; V was cut back by 7 bases and J by 11 bases. The germline gives CDR1 MNHNY, CDR2 SVGAGI (reference sequence). CDR3 amino acids: CASIGRDRGRYTF. The CDR3 DNA follows: TGTGCCAGCATCGGCCGGGACAGGGGCCGATACACCTTC.

The genes are TRBV6-2 or TRBV6-3 and TRBJ1-6; D may be TRBD1 (6 bases). The CDR3 totals 16 residues. The ends were cut back, 4 bases at V and 9 bases at J, with 19 bases in the middle. Germline lookup yields CDR1 MNHEY and CDR2 SVGEGT. As DNA, the CDR3 is TGTGCCAGCAGTTCCAACCTACAGGGAAGGGGTTCACCCCTCCACTTT. This codes for CASSSNLQGRGSPLHF.

This clone was counted between two and nine times. The chain has TRBV27 and TRBJ2-1; a weak D match, TRBD2 (7 bases). The CDR3 consists of 15 residues. V lost 2 bases, J lost 4 bases, and 12 bases lay in between. CDR1 and CDR2 from the germline V gene are MNHEY and SMNVEV (reference sequence). CDR3 in DNA: TGTGCCAGCAGTTTACGCGGGGGCCCATACAATGAGCAGTTCTTC. The encoded protein is CASSLRGGPYNEQFF.

This clone was seen a handful of times. The chain has TRBV5-5 and TRBJ2-2; 7 bases are shared with TRBD2. V shed 4 bases and J 7 bases; nucleotides not matched to a gene: 10. Germline V gives CDR1 SGHKS, CDR2 YYEKEE (reference sequence). This CDR3 region has 15 residues. In nucleotides, the CDR3 is TGTGCCAGCAGCCTCTCTAGCGGTTATAACGGGGAGCTGTTTTTT. It specifies CASSLSSGYNGELFF.

This clone was counted once. This chain links TRBV19 with TRBJ1-2; 7 bases are a match to TRBD1. J lost 0 bases, V lost 5 bases, and 6 bases had no gene match. The germline V gene encodes CDR1 LNHDA and CDR2 SQIVND (reference sequence). The CDR3 is 15 residues long. CDR3: CASSDRDRANYGYTF. In DNA form, the CDR3 reads TGTGCCAGTAGTGACCGGGACAGAGCTAACTATGGCTACACCTTC. The full variable domain, in which reference TRBV19 and TRBJ1-2 provide the parts outside the CDR3, is DGGITQSPKYLFRKEGQNVTLSCEQNLNHDAMYWYRQDPGQGLRLIYYSQIVNDFQKGDIAEGYSVSREKKESFPLTVTSAQKNPTAFYLCASSDRDRANYGYTFGSGTRLTVV.

Remarks on this clone: A much larger clonotype is one base distant, so this may be a read error. The rearrangement uses TRBV27 and TRBJ2-1; 11 bases fit TRBD2. V lost 6 bases, J lost 4 bases, and 2 bases stayed unmatched. Germline V lookup: CDR1 MNHEY, CDR2 SMNVEV (reference sequence). The CDR3 length is 14 residues. The CDR3 protein is CASRTSGVYNEQFF. The CDR3 nucleotides read TGTGCCAGCAGGACTAGCGGGGTATACAATGAGCAGTTCTTC.